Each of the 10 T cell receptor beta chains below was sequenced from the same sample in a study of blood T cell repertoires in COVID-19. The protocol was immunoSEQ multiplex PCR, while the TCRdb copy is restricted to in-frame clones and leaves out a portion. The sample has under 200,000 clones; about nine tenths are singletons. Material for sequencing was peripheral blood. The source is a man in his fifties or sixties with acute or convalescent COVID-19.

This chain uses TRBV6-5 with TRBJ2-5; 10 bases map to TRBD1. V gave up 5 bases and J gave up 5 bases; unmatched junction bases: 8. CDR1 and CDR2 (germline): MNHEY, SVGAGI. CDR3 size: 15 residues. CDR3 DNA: TGTGCCAGCAGTCCAGGACAGGGGGAGTTGGAGACCCAGTACTTC. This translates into CASSPGQGELETQYF.

CDR3 sequence (DNA): TGTGCCAGCAGCGCAGGGACAGGGGGCGTTCAGCCCCAGCATTTT. Protein: CASSAGTGGVQPQHF. The chain joins TRBV9 to TRBJ1-5; 12 bases match TRBD1. This CDR3 is 15 amino acids long. V trimming: 3 bases; J trimming: 6 bases; junction bases outside the gene matches: 4. CDR1 and CDR2 (germline): SGDLS, YYNGEE.

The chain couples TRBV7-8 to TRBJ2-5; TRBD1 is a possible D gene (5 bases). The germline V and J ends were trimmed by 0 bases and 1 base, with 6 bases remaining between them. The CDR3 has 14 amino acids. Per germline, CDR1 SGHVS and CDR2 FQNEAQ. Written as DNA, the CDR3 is TGTGCCAGCAGCTTAGCCACAGGCCAAGAGACCCAGTACTTC. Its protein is CASSLATGQETQYF.

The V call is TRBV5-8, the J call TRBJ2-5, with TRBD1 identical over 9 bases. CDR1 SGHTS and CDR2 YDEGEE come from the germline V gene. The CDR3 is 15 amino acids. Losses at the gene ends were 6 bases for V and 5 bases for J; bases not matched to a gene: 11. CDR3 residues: CASTFPTGGRETQYF. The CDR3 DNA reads TGTGCCAGCACCTTCCCGACAGGGGGTCGGGAGACCCAGTACTTC.

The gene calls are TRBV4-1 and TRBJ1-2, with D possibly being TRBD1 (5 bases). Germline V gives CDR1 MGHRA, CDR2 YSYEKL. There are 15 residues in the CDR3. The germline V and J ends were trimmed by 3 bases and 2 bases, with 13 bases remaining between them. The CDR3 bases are TGCGCCAGCAGCCATTTGACAGATTCGAACTATGGCTACACCTTC. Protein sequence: CASSHLTDSNYGYTF.

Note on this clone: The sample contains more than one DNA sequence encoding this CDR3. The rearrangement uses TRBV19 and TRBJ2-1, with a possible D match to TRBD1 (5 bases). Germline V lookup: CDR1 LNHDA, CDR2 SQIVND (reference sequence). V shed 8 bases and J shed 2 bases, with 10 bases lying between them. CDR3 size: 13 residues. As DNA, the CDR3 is TGTGCCAGTCGGTCCAGGGCCTACAATGAGCAGTTCTTC. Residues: CASRSRAYNEQFF.

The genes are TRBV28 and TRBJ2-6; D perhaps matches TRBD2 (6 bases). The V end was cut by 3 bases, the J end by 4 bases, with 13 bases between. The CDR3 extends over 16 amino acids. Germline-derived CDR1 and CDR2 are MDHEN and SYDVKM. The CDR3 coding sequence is TGTGCCAGCAGTTTGCCACGGGGGTCCGGGGCCAACGTCCTGACTTTC. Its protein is CASSLPRGSGANVLTF.

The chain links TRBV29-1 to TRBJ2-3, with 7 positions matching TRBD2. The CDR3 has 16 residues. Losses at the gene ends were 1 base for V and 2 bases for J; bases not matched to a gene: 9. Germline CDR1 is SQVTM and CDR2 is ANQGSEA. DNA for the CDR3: TGCAGCGTTGAAGCGACTAGCACTACTGACACAGATACGCAGTATTTT. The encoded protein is CSVEATSTTDTDTQYF.

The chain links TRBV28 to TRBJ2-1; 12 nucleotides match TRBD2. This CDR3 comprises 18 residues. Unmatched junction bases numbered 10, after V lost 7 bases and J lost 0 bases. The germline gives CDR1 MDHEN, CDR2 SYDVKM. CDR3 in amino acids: CASTQGLAGGSSYNEQFF. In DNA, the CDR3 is TGTGCCAGCACCCAGGGGCTAGCGGGAGGGAGCTCCTACAATGAGCAGTTCTTC. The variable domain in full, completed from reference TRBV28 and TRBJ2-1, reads DVKVTQSSRYLVKRTGEKVFLECVQDMDHENMFWYRQDPGLGLRLIYFSYDVKMKEKGDIPEGYSVSREKKERFSLILESASTNQTSMYLCASTQGLAGGSSYNEQFFGPGTRLTVL.

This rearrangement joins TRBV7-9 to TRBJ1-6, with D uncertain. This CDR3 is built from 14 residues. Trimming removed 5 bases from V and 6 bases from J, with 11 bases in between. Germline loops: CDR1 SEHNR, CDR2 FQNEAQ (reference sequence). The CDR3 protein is CASSGAGGNSPLHF. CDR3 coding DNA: TGTGCCAGCAGCGGCGCTGGAGGTAATTCACCCCTCCACTTT.